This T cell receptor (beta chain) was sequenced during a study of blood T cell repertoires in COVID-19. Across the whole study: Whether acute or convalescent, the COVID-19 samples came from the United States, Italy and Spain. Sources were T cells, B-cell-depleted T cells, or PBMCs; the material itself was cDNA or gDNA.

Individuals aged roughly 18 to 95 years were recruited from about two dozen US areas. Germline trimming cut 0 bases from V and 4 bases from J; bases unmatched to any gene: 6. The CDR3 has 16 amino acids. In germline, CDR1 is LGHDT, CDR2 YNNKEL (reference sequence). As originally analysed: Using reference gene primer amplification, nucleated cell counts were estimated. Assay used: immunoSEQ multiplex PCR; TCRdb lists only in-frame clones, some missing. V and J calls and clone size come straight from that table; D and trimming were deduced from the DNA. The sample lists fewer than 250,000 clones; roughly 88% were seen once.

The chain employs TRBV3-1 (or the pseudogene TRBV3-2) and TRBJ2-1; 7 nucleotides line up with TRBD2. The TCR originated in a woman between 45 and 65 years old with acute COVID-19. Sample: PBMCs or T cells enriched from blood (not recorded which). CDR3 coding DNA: TGTGCCAGCAGCCAAGACGGAGCGGGAACTTACAATGAGCAGTTCTTC. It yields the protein CASSQDGAGTYNEQFF.